This T cell receptor beta chain was sequenced during a study of blood T cell repertoires in COVID-19. Background on the study: T cells, B-cell-depleted T cells, or PBMCs supplied cDNA or gDNA.

In the source study's methods: Scientists estimated how many nucleated cells there were by amplifying reference gene primers. TCRdb's table, derived via immunoSEQ multiplex PCR, lists solely in-frame clones and lacks some. D and trimming come from the DNA, and the V and J calls and clone size come from that table. Of about 78,000 clones listed, 90% are singletons. The clonotype comes from a woman between 45 and 60 years old in a cohort sampled during active COVID-19. The sequenced material came from peripheral blood.

The CDR3 DNA follows: TGTGCCAGCAGCACCGGGACTAGCGAAAATGAGCAGTTCTTC. It specifies CASSTGTSENEQFF. This chain uses TRBV9 with TRBJ2-1, with 10 positions matching TRBD2. Germline assignment: CDR1 SGDLS and CDR2 YYNGEE. With V trimmed by 4 bases and J by 7 bases, 5 bases remained unmatched. The CDR3 extends over 14 amino acids.